These 26 T cell receptor beta chains share one sample of origin, sequenced in a study of CD8+CD57+ T cells in acquired aplastic anemia. Genomic DNA, serving as template, underwent TCR beta VDJ and CDR3 profiling. TCRdb redid the calling of the reads with MiXCR, one entry per CDR3 protein. The sample includes just over 150,000 distinct CDR3 sequences, less than 50% seen only once; the top ten take more than 30%. The patients chosen for sequencing had shown expansion of CD8+CD57+ cells (detected by flow cytometry). The sequencing sample was made of sorted CD4+, CD8+, or CD8+CD57+ T cells (not recorded which) from PBMCs. These receptors all stem from a human donor with aplastic anemia.

In the case of this clonotype: A much larger clone lies one base from this, so it may be a read error. J is TRBJ2-1 and V is TRBV9, with 9 bases identical to TRBD2. CDR3 length equals 15 residues. From germline, CDR1 is SGDLS and CDR2 YYNGEE. This CDR3 is CASRPGASGTNEQLF. The DNA of the CDR3 is TGTGCCAGCAGACCGGGGGCTAGCGGGACCAATGAGCAGCTCTTC.

The genes are TRBV6-1 and TRBJ2-7, with D possibly being TRBD2 (8 bases). V shed 6 bases and J shed 2 bases, with 20 bases lying between them. This CDR3 region has 16 residues. Germline CDR1 is MNHNS and CDR2 is SASEGT. The CDR3 nucleotides are TGTGCCAGCAGCTTCGGGAGGGGGCGGTTTCCCTACGAGCAGTACTTC. It codes for CASSFGRGRFPYEQYF.

This clonotype has at least ten counts. The chain recombines TRBV5-1 with TRBJ2-7; a weak D match, TRBD2 (5 bases). Trimming took 5 bases from V and 4 from J, leaving 13 bases between them. The CDR3 extends over 13 amino acids. Germline V CDR1 and CDR2: SGHRS, YFSETQ. The CDR3 region has the DNA TGCGCCAGCAGTCACACTAGTCCGTACGAGCAGTACTTC. Amino acids: CASSHTSPYEQYF.

V and J are TRBV7-2 and TRBJ2-3, with D perhaps matching TRBD2 (6 bases). CDR3 length: 14 residues. Trimming took 5 bases from V and 0 from J, leaving 9 bases between them. CDR1 is SGHTA, CDR2 FQGNSA, per germline. The DNA for the CDR3 is TGTGCCAGCAGCCAAACTAGCAGCACAGATACGCAGTATTTT. It specifies CASSQTSSTDTQYF. The full variable domain, rest sourced from reference TRBV7-2 and TRBJ2-3, is GAGVSQSPSNKVTEKGKDVELRCDPISGHTALYWYRQSLGQGLEFLIYFQGNSAPDKSGLPSDRFSAERTGGSVSTLTIQRTQQEDSAVYLCASSQTSSTDTQYFGPGTRLTVL.

The genes are TRBV25-1 and TRBJ2-3; D gene unclear. The CDR3 runs to 14 residues. From germline, CDR1 is MGHDK and CDR2 SYGVNS. Trimming left V 3 bases short and J 0 bases short, with 7 bases between. The CDR3 region is CASSDPSSTDTQYF. The CDR3 DNA follows: TGTGCCAGCAGTGACCCCTCCAGCACAGATACGCAGTATTTT. The full variable domain, with the rest looked up from reference TRBV25-1 and TRBJ2-3, is EADIYQTPRYLVIGTGKKITLECSQTMGHDKMYWYQQDPGMELHLIHYSYGVNSTEKGDLSSESTVSRIRTEHFPLTLESARPSHTSQYLCASSDPSSTDTQYFGPGTRLTVL.

Turning to this clonotype: Mismatch with germline at one junction end may stem from a read error. The chain carries TRBV20-1 and TRBJ2-4, with D unclear. Per germline, CDR1 DFQATT and CDR2 SNEGSKA (reference sequence). The CDR3 runs to 14 residues. Here the CDR3 reads CSARIRRAKNTQYF. In DNA, the CDR3 is TGCAGTGCTAGGATAAGGAGAGCCAAAAACACTCAGTACTTC.

This clonotype was counted ten times or more. The chain joins TRBV5-1 to TRBJ2-5; weak D call: TRBD2 (5 bases). The CDR3 covers 13 residues. Trimming stripped 3 bases from V and 5 bases from J, with 11 bases between. Germline assignment: CDR1 SGHRS and CDR2 YFSETQ. The DNA for the CDR3 is TGCGCCAGCAGCTCTTATCCGGGGGAGACCCAGTACTTC. Amino acids: CASSSYPGETQYF.

This clonotype was seen at least ten times. The V and J genes are TRBV9 and TRBJ1-1, with TRBD1 matching over 7 bases. This CDR3 has 15 residues. Germline V gene sequence: CDR1 SGDLS, CDR2 YYNGEE. V gave up 4 bases and J gave up 3 bases; unmatched junction bases: 9. CDR3 DNA: TGTGCCAGCAGCCCAGGGGGACCCTGGGACACTGAAGCTTTCTTT. Protein product: CASSPGGPWDTEAFF.

This clonotype has a single count. One junction end disagrees with the germline gene, perhaps due to a read error. This chain joins TRBV25-1 and TRBJ1-5, with 8 bases that match TRBD1. CDR1 and CDR2 (germline): MGHDK, SYGVNS. The length of the CDR3 is 16 residues. CDR3 in DNA: TGTGCCAGCGGTGAATCGGACAGGGCGAATAATCAGCCCCAGCATTTT. Translating gives CASGESDRANNQPQHF.

In its sample, this clonotype was seen many times. The chain has TRBV29-1 and TRBJ1-1, with D hard to call. Trimming removed 2 bases from V and 1 base from J, with 5 bases in between. This CDR3 has 12 residues. Germline assignment: CDR1 SQVTM and CDR2 ANQGSEA. This CDR3 reads CSVEMGNTEAFF. CDR3 coding DNA: TGCAGCGTTGAAATGGGGAACACTGAAGCTTTCTTT.

This clonotype was found many times. This sequence joins TRBV7-3 and TRBJ2-1, with 12 bases identical to TRBD2. The CDR3 is 18 amino acids. With V trimmed by 1 base and J by 4 bases, 8 bases remained unmatched. Per the germline V gene, CDR1 is SGHTA and CDR2 is FQGTGA. For the CDR3, the DNA is TGTGCCAGCAGCTTAAATGGTCTAGCGGGAGGGGCGTACAATGAGCAGTTCTTC. Translating it yields CASSLNGLAGGAYNEQFF.

This clonotype was seen more than once but under ten times. The gene calls are TRBV5-1 and TRBJ2-7; D may be TRBD2 (6 bases). Trimming left V 0 bases short and J 1 base short, with 14 bases between. CDR1 is SGHRS and CDR2 is YFSETQ in the germline V gene. The CDR3 sequence is 16 residues long. For the CDR3, the DNA is TGCGCCAGCAGCTTGGACGGAGGGAGTGGATCCTACGAGCAGTACTTC. Translating it yields CASSLDGGSGSYEQYF.

V gene TRBV2 combines with J gene TRBJ1-1; D unresolved. V lost 0 bases to trimming and J lost 4 bases, with 12 bases between them. CDR1 and CDR2 (germline): SNHLY, FYNNEI. CDR3 length: 15 amino acids. The CDR3: CASSEARGMTTEAFF. The CDR3 DNA sequence: TGTGCCAGCAGTGAAGCGAGAGGGATGACCACTGAAGCTTTCTTT. Filled out from reference TRBV2 and TRBJ1-1, the complete variable domain reads EPEVTQTPSHQVTQMGQEVILRCVPISNHLYFYWYRQILGQKVEFLVSFYNNEISEKSEIFDDQFSVERPDGSNFTLKIRSTKLEDSAMYFCASSEARGMTTEAFFGQGTRLTVV.

The V gene is TRBV10-3, the J gene TRBJ2-7; D not certain. The CDR3 totals 13 residues. From germline, CDR1 is ENHRY and CDR2 SYGVKD. Trimming took 4 bases from V and 3 from J, leaving 10 bases between them. CDR3 loop: CAISGDGDYEQYF. CDR3 in DNA: TGTGCCATCAGTGGAGACGGTGACTACGAGCAGTACTTC.

V usage is TRBV12-3 or TRBV12-4 and J usage is TRBJ1-2; TRBD1 agrees at 8 bases. Unmatched junction bases numbered 8, after V lost 6 bases and J lost 8 bases. The CDR3 runs 13 residues. Here the CDR3 DNA reads TGTGCCAGCAGACCACAGGGGGGGCGGGGCTACACCTTC. Translated: CASRPQGGRGYTF.

Ten or more counts support this clonotype. It may be a read error: a sequence one base away is much more abundant. The V and J genes are TRBV2 and TRBJ2-3, with 10 bases aligning to TRBD2. V was clipped by 4 bases and J by 8 bases; unmatched bases: 9. The germline gives CDR1 SNHLY, CDR2 FYNNEI. The CDR3 loop spans 15 amino acids. CDR3 loop: CASSVASGRIGTQYF. CDR3 DNA: TGTGCCAGCAGTGTGGCTAGCGGGAGAATAGGTACGCAGTATTTT.

This chain links TRBV5-4 with TRBJ1-3, with unresolved D. Germline V gene sequence: CDR1 SGHNT, CDR2 YYREEE (reference sequence). The CDR3 extends over 14 amino acids. V was trimmed by 5 bases and J by 2 bases, leaving 11 bases between them. The CDR3 sequence: CASSESGPGNTIYF. The CDR3 bases are TGTGCCAGCAGTGAATCAGGCCCTGGAAACACCATATATTTT.

The sample holds one count of this clonotype. The V call is TRBV29-1, the J call TRBJ2-7; 8 nucleotides agree with TRBD2. The CDR3 spans 16 residues. After removal of 1 base from V and 6 bases from J, the junction contained 14 bases not matched to a gene. Looked up from germline, CDR1 is SQVTM and CDR2 is ANQGSEA. CDR3 region: CSVEGTRAGGGTEQYF. The CDR3 nucleotides are TGCAGCGTTGAAGGGACGAGGGCGGGAGGAGGGACCGAGCAGTACTTC.

As regards this clonotype: Since the CDR3 does not end with the conserved phenylalanine or tryptophan, this likely comes from a read error. The chain's CDR3 is CATSDGTAPYNEQFL. CDR3 sequence (DNA): TGTGCCACCAGTGATGGGACTGCCCCCTACAATGAGCAGTTCCTC. The genes are TRBV24-1 and TRBJ2-1; D might be TRBD2 (6 bases). The germline gives CDR1 KGHDR, CDR2 SFDVKD. The CDR3 consists of 15 residues. Between the trimmed V and J ends, which lost 3 bases and 2 bases, there was a span of 10 bases.

The chain is built from TRBV19 and TRBJ2-1; 9 bases fit TRBD2. CDR1 LNHDA and CDR2 SQIVND come from the germline V gene (reference sequence). With V trimmed by 1 base and J by 5 bases, 3 bases remained unmatched. The CDR3 runs 15 residues. For the CDR3, the DNA is TGTGCCAGTAGTATAGGGCTAGCGGGGCACAATGAGCAGTTCTTC. It encodes CASSIGLAGHNEQFF.

There are many counts of this clonotype. This chain uses TRBV7-3 with TRBJ2-1; D gene unclear. V dropped 0 bases and J dropped 3 bases, with 12 bases sitting between them. Per the germline V gene, CDR1 is SGHTA and CDR2 is FQGTGA. This CDR3 region has 16 residues. CDR3 sequence (DNA): TGTGCCAGCAGCTTAACAGCACTCGGCCGCTACAATGAGCAGTTCTTC. It is translated as CASSLTALGRYNEQFF.

The chain has TRBV29-1 and TRBJ2-7; either TRBD1 or TRBD2 may supply D (6 bases each). Trimming left V 7 bases short and J 0 bases short, with 13 bases between. CDR1 and CDR2 from the germline V gene are SQVTM and ANQGSEA. The CDR3 totals 13 residues. CDR3 DNA sequence: TGCAGCGCAGGGCGGGACAACTCCTACGAGCAGTACTTC. Its translation is CSAGRDNSYEQYF.

This clonotype was seen only once. J is TRBJ1-5 and V is TRBV10-3, with D possibly TRBD1 on 5 matching bases. The CDR3 is made up of 13 amino acids. V dropped 8 bases and J dropped 6 bases, with 14 bases sitting between them. Germline V gives CDR1 ENHRY, CDR2 SYGVKD. Here the CDR3 reads CAIAGQGSQPQHF. The CDR3 bases are TGTGCCATCGCTGGGCAGGGAAGTCAGCCCCAGCATTTT.

V usage is TRBV15 and J usage is TRBJ2-7, with D perhaps matching TRBD1 (7 bases). Germline CDR1 and CDR2: LNHNV and YYDKDF (reference sequence). This CDR3 comprises 17 residues. Trimming pared 5 bases from V and 5 bases from J, leaving 25 bases between. Here the CDR3 DNA reads TGTGCCACCAGCTCTCCCCGGAGGGACAGATTTCCCAACGAGCAGTACTTC. Its protein is CATSSPRRDRFPNEQYF.

The rearrangement uses TRBV2 and TRBJ2-7; D is undetermined. Germline V gene data show CDR1 as SNHLY and CDR2 as FYNNEI. Deletions cut 4 bases from V and 6 bases from J, with 13 bases between. CDR3 size: 13 residues. The CDR3 spells CASSAEELSEQYF. The CDR3 nucleotides are TGTGCCAGCAGTGCGGAAGAACTCAGCGAGCAGTACTTC.

This clonotype came up once. The junction does not match germline at one end; this may be a read error. The chain has TRBV19 and TRBJ2-7, with D possibly being TRBD1 or TRBD2 (6 bases each). This CDR3 contains 14 residues. Germline V CDR1 and CDR2: LNHDA, SQIVND (reference sequence). The CDR3, as DNA: TGTGCCTGTAGTACGACGGGGGCCGGCTACGAGCAGTACTTC. Its protein is CACSTTGAGYEQYF.